Each of the 27 T cell receptor beta chains below was sequenced from the same sample in a study of T-cell reconstitution after alpha-beta-depleted transplantation in children. Unique molecular identifiers were used to barcode this TCRbeta library. TCRdb ran MiXCR on the PCR reads and lists one entry per CDR3 protein. The sample includes nearly 400,000 distinct CDR3 sequences, roughly 20% of them seen just once. The input for sequencing was PBMCs from the stem cell graft donor, taken from the stem cell graft. These receptors all stem from a human donor who donated a stem cell graft to a child with acute myeloid leukemia.

This clonotype showed up just a few times. The CDR3 reads CSALNRDMGRYEQYF. The CDR3 coding sequence is TGCAGTGCCCTCAACCGGGACATGGGACGCTACGAGCAGTACTTC. This chain joins TRBV20-1 and TRBJ2-7; possibly TRBD1 for D (6 bases). Germline loops: CDR1 DFQATT, CDR2 SNEGSKA (reference sequence). The CDR3 contains 15 residues. Trimming stripped 6 bases from V and 3 bases from J, with 21 bases between.

This clonotype came up a few times. This chain connects TRBV6-1 to TRBJ1-4; possible D gene TRBD1, 5 bases. Germline V gives CDR1 MNHNS, CDR2 SASEGT. V shed 3 bases and J shed 8 bases, with 13 bases lying between them. This CDR3 is 14 amino acids long. CDR3 amino acids: CASSEDTTGEKLFF. The CDR3, as DNA: TGTGCCAGCAGTGAGGACACGACGGGCGAAAAACTGTTTTTT.

The chain uses TRBV29-1 and TRBJ1-2, with D maybe TRBD1 (6 bases). Trimming left V 7 bases short and J 6 bases short, with 15 bases between. The CDR3 is 12 residues long. CDR1 is SQVTM and CDR2 is ANQGSEA in the germline V gene. The CDR3 DNA follows: TGCAGCGCCCGGCGGGGGGCCCATGGCTACACCTTC. This encodes CSARRGAHGYTF.

V usage is TRBV6-1 and J usage is TRBJ2-7; 11 bases agree with TRBD1. CDR3 length equals 15 residues. The J segment lost 6 bases and the V segment lost 6 bases, leaving 10 bases of the junction unmatched. The germline CDR1 and CDR2 sequences are MNHNS and SASEGT. CDR3 nucleotides: TGTGCCAGCAGAACCTCGGGACAGGGGGTTATCGAGCAGTACTTC. Its protein product is CASRTSGQGVIEQYF.

CDR3 nucleotide sequence: TGTGCCAGCAGTTACTCGATTAGGCGGGAGTTAATCGCCGGGGAGCTGTTTTTT. This translates into CASSYSIRRELIAGELFF. The chain joins TRBV6-5 to TRBJ2-2; 7 bases line up with TRBD2. The germline V gene encodes CDR1 MNHEY and CDR2 SVGAGI. The CDR3 length is 18 residues. V lost 0 bases to trimming and J lost 6 bases; unmatched junction nucleotides: 13.

There are many counts of this clonotype. The V call is TRBV20-1, the J call TRBJ2-1; 7 bases are a match to TRBD1. V lost 5 bases to trimming and J lost 1 base; unmatched junction nucleotides: 5. Germline V lookup: CDR1 DFQATT, CDR2 SNEGSKA (reference sequence). The CDR3 is 14 amino acids. CDR3 sequence: CSALQTGSYNEQFF. In DNA, the CDR3 is TGCAGTGCTTTACAGACAGGGTCCTACAATGAGCAGTTCTTC.

The chain carries TRBV28 and TRBJ2-1; TRBD1 agrees at 8 bases. CDR1 is MDHEN, CDR2 SYDVKM, per germline. With 0 bases clipped from V and 13 bases from J, the junction kept 5 bases outside the gene matches. The CDR3 contains 13 residues. The CDR3 region has the DNA TGTGCCAGCAGTTTATGGGACAGGGCTAATCAGTTCTTC. It yields the protein CASSLWDRANQFF.

The table lists this clonotype with a few counts. The chain joins TRBV29-1 to TRBJ2-1, with D possibly being TRBD2 (7 bases). Germline V lookup: CDR1 SQVTM, CDR2 ANQGSEA. The CDR3 runs to 15 residues. V dropped 3 bases and J dropped 4 bases, with 16 bases sitting between them. CDR3 coding DNA: TGCAGCGTTGATATGCGGGGGACATTATACAATGAGCAGTTCTTC. It specifies CSVDMRGTLYNEQFF.

This clonotype was observed many times. This sequence joins TRBV7-6 and TRBJ2-7, with 12 bases fitting TRBD2. V dropped 5 bases and J dropped 0; count of bases not matched to a gene: 11. Germline V gives CDR1 SGHVS, CDR2 FNYEAQ. CDR3 size: 18 residues. The DNA of the CDR3 is TGTGCCAGCAGCCCACAGTCCCTAGCGGGAGGGATCTCCTACGAGCAGTACTTC. It yields the protein CASSPQSLAGGISYEQYF.

The chain employs TRBV7-2 and TRBJ2-1; TRBD2 matches 13 bases. CDR1 is SGHTA, CDR2 FQGNSA, per germline. With V trimmed by 5 bases and J by 9 bases, 7 bases remained unmatched. This CDR3 has 15 amino acids. The CDR3 here is CASSLLAGGWGEQFF. CDR3 DNA sequence: TGTGCCAGCAGCCTACTAGCGGGAGGGTGGGGTGAGCAGTTCTTC.

This chain connects TRBV4-1 to TRBJ1-4; 12 bases map to TRBD1. This CDR3 has 15 amino acids. With V trimmed by 2 bases and J by 7 bases, 2 bases remained unmatched. Germline V gene lookup returns CDR1 MGHRA and CDR2 YSYEKL. The CDR3 sequence: CASSQRDRGREKLFF. CDR3 coding DNA: TGCGCCAGCAGCCAAAGGGACAGGGGGCGTGAAAAACTGTTTTTT.

The chain joins TRBV28 to TRBJ2-5; no reliable D call. Germline lookup yields CDR1 MDHEN and CDR2 SYDVKM. The ends were cut back, 6 bases at V and 4 bases at J, with 9 bases in the middle. The CDR3 extends over 12 amino acids. CDR3 residues: CASRISRETQYF. CDR3 coding DNA: TGTGCCAGCAGGATCTCGCGAGAGACCCAGTACTTC.

This clonotype was recorded many times. The chain joins TRBV29-1 to TRBJ1-1, with D perhaps TRBD1 (5 bases). The CDR3 length is 12 residues. Germline values: CDR1 SQVTM, CDR2 ANQGSEA. This CDR3 reads CSGGGQNTEAFF. The CDR3, as DNA: TGCAGTGGGGGTGGGCAGAACACTGAAGCTTTCTTT.

This sequence joins TRBV10-3 and TRBJ2-2; tentative D call: TRBD2 (6 bases). The CDR3 runs to 16 residues. V dropped 3 bases and J dropped 0 bases, with 11 bases sitting between them. The germline V gene encodes CDR1 ENHRY and CDR2 SYGVKD. The CDR3 here is CAISEGGTANTGELFF. CDR3 coding DNA: TGTGCCATCAGTGAAGGAGGGACGGCGAACACCGGGGAGCTGTTTTTT.

The CDR3 loop is CASRRDGVGETQYF. DNA of the CDR3: TGTGCCAGCAGGAGAGACGGGGTCGGAGAGACCCAGTACTTC. This sequence joins TRBV6-1 and TRBJ2-5; TRBD2 is a possible D gene (5 bases). Trimming removed 6 bases from V and 4 bases from J, with 15 bases in between. This CDR3 spans 14 amino acids. Germline V CDR1 and CDR2: MNHNS, SASEGT.

The V call is TRBV29-1, the J call TRBJ2-7; the D gene could be TRBD1 or TRBD2 (6 bases each). The CDR3 spans 14 residues. V lost 5 bases to trimming and J lost 1 base, with 15 bases between them. In germline, CDR1 is SQVTM, CDR2 ANQGSEA. CDR3 DNA sequence: TGCAGCGTTCTGAGGAGGGACACATCCTACGAGCAGTACTTC. Protein sequence: CSVLRRDTSYEQYF.

This clonotype was picked up a small number of times. This chain uses TRBV28 with TRBJ1-2; TRBD1 matches at 7 bases. The CDR3 runs to 13 residues. Germline V gene sequence: CDR1 MDHEN, CDR2 SYDVKM. Losses at the gene ends were 2 bases for V and 6 bases for J; bases not matched to a gene: 3. The CDR3 loop is CASSLDRDNGYTF. In DNA form, the CDR3 reads TGTGCCAGCAGTTTAGACAGGGACAATGGCTACACCTTC.

The chain combines TRBV5-1 with TRBJ2-3, with 10 bases identical to TRBD1. CDR1 is SGHRS and CDR2 is YFSETQ in the germline V gene. Trimming cost V 3 bases and J 1 base; bases outside gene matches: 8. The length of the CDR3 is 17 residues. This chain's CDR3 is CASSYRDRGLGTDTQYF. CDR3 coding DNA: TGCGCCAGCAGCTACCGGGACAGGGGATTGGGCACAGATACGCAGTATTTT.

This clonotype was observed at least ten times. The chain has TRBV4-1 and TRBJ2-7, with 9 bases identical to TRBD2. Germline V gene sequence: CDR1 MGHRA, CDR2 YSYEKL. The CDR3 consists of 15 residues. V dropped 5 bases and J dropped 3; count of bases not matched to a gene: 8. The CDR3 loop reads CASSYSGAGGYEQYF. Here the CDR3 DNA reads TGCGCCAGCAGCTACTCCGGAGCGGGAGGCTACGAGCAGTACTTC.

This clonotype was observed many times. The V gene is TRBV6-6, the J gene TRBJ2-7; possible D gene TRBD2, 5 bases. The CDR3 contains 13 residues. V dropped 2 bases and J dropped 5 bases, with 10 bases sitting between them. In germline, CDR1 is MNHNY, CDR2 SVGAGI (reference sequence). The CDR3 DNA is TGTGCCAGCAGTTACGACGGGATCCACGAGCAGTACTTC. Translated, it gives CASSYDGIHEQYF.

A few counts support this clonotype. This rearrangement joins TRBV29-1 to TRBJ2-7; TRBD1 is a possible D gene (8 bases). Germline loops: CDR1 SQVTM, CDR2 ANQGSEA. With 6 bases removed from V and 6 bases from J, the gap between germline ends came to 18 bases. The CDR3 is made up of 13 amino acids. The CDR3 nucleotides are TGCAGCGTCCACACAGGGGGACTAAGCGAGCAGTACTTC. Translation: CSVHTGGLSEQYF.

The sample holds a few counts of this clonotype. This rearrangement joins TRBV20-1 to TRBJ1-1; tentatively, D is TRBD1 (6 bases). The CDR3 runs to 13 residues. The V end was cut by 2 bases, the J end by 3 bases, with 10 bases between. Germline loops: CDR1 DFQATT, CDR2 SNEGSKA (reference sequence). For the CDR3, the DNA is TGCAGTGCTAGAAGGGGGGCGTACACTGAAGCTTTCTTT. Residues: CSARRGAYTEAFF.

There are a few counts of this clonotype. The chain is built from TRBV12-3 or TRBV12-4 and TRBJ2-1; D perhaps matches TRBD2 (6 bases). The CDR3 is 12 amino acids. V was cut by 5 bases and J by 10 bases, with 12 bases left in between. The CDR3: CASSAGGPEQFF. The CDR3 nucleotides are TGTGCCAGCAGTGCTGGAGGGCCCGAGCAGTTCTTC.

The rearrangement links TRBV5-1 to TRBJ2-1, with 9 bases that match TRBD1. Germline loops: CDR1 SGHRS, CDR2 YFSETQ. Unmatched junction bases numbered 2, after V lost 0 bases and J lost 7 bases. The CDR3 runs 14 residues. CDR3 coding DNA: TGCGCCAGCAGCTTGGACGGGACAGGGAATGAGCAGTTCTTC. Protein: CASSLDGTGNEQFF.

The genes are TRBV10-3 and TRBJ2-1; D tentatively reads TRBD1 or TRBD2 (5 bases each). The CDR3 extends over 15 amino acids. Trimming stripped 6 bases from V and 10 bases from J, with 22 bases between. The germline V gene has CDR1 ENHRY and CDR2 SYGVKD. The CDR3 protein is CAIRSLSGPPREQFF. As DNA, the CDR3 is TGTGCCATCAGGTCCCTTTCGGGACCCCCACGGGAGCAGTTCTTC.

The chain uses TRBV28 and TRBJ1-2, with D unresolved. From germline, CDR1 is MDHEN and CDR2 SYDVKM. V lost 4 bases and J 4 bases, leaving 13 bases between the germline ends. The CDR3 contains 14 residues. The CDR3 DNA is TGTGCCAGCAGTTCAGACCTCCCCATCTATGGCTACACCTTC. This sequence encodes CASSSDLPIYGYTF.

This clonotype came up many times. This sequence joins TRBV25-1 and TRBJ2-1, with D possibly being TRBD2 (6 bases). There are 14 residues in the CDR3. Trimming removed 4 bases at V and 4 bases at J, with 11 bases between. Germline loops: CDR1 MGHDK, CDR2 SYGVNS. CDR3 amino acids: CASSGRANYNEQFF. The CDR3, as DNA: TGTGCCAGCAGTGGGAGGGCGAATTACAATGAGCAGTTCTTC.